This entry features one T cell receptor (beta chain) sequence. Its binding antigen is unknown. Base quality data are lacking; no much larger clone is found one base away. The data originate from a study of cytomegalovirus exposure and HLA in healthy donors (dated by TCRdb to the late 2010s). Background on the whole study: An earlier analysis of roughly 500 of the donors reported more than 250 Gb of sequence data and 117 million unique TCR beta sequences from around 200 million T cells. An early release that covered fewer than 750 HLA-typed donors contained 300 to 350 gigabases of sequencing data and tens of millions of unique TCR sequences. Among the approximately 400 genotyped donors, around 81% belonged to the genetic ancestry cluster associated with self-reported Caucasian donors. The study aimed to test whether cataloging public T cell receptors could reveal signatures of past pathogen exposure. Using immunosequencing, the study profiled T cell repertoires from about 610 subjects and related those repertoires to cytomegalovirus serostatus. In addition to the first cohort of 666 subjects, a separate validation cohort of some 120 different subjects was used. To predict cytomegalovirus infection status, the study brought together high-throughput TCR immunosequencing, statistical association of individual TCRs with disease status, and machine learning. A later analysis re-analyzed previously published TCR beta repertoires from roughly 600 donors and added high-resolution HLA genotyping to study TCR occurrence patterns. Rather than drawing on any new phenotypic data, the later analysis identified candidate immune exposures from TCR beta sequences and the way those sequences occurred across donors. To decide whether each TCR beta V gene segment behaved as functional or pseudogenic, an earlier analysis of nearly 600 of the donors relied on high-throughput TCR beta sequencing. Alongside the repertoire data, information on donor age, sex, ethnicity and CMV serostatus was compiled. In a later genetic analysis, genome-wide SNP genotypes for about 65% of the roughly 700 donors were used, and that subset was treated as a discovery cohort. Every repertoire in the discovery cohort had been generated on one and the same sequencing platform. Class I and class II HLA loci were covered by the typing at four-digit resolution. Typing coverage differed by locus: A, B, C, DRB1 and DQB1 were typed in roughly 620-630 donors, DQA1 in about 500, DPA1 in approximately 610, and DPB1 in just under 490. Because of strong linkage in the cohort, five DR-DQ haplotypes were treated as single units for association and clustering. On average, 235,054 unique TCR beta nucleotide sequences were sequenced per donor among some 430 genotyped donors of the cohort, with roughly 18% of those sequences being non-productive.

From cysteine to phenylalanine, the CDR3 is 16 amino acids long. The kept DNA is CDR3 alone, 48 bases in frame from the first base. V is clipped by 3 bases and J by 3 bases, and the sequence between their germline boundaries is 15 bases long. CDR1 KGHSH and CDR2 LQKENI are derived from the germline V gene. Findings and caveats that apply to the study as a whole: In vitro tests confirmed that a few of the cytomegalovirus-associated TCR beta chains recognize cytomegalovirus antigens. Roughly uniform sequencing depth across donors was assumed in presence/absence analyses, although this assumption may not hold. A later analysis reported that several top co-occurrence clusters appeared linked to parvovirus B19, influenza, CMV and Epstein-Barr virus. A cluster of highly shared sequence variants was judged likely to be a technical artifact of the sequencing pipeline. HLA typing was unavailable for some donors at each locus, so association tests used only the typed subset. CMV serostatus was the only immune exposure information available for the cohort. A further reported finding was that TCR beta sequences accurately predicted the HLA-A and HLA-B alleles for most subjects in the first cohort. The study listed 150 to 200 TCR beta chains as associated with cytomegalovirus. Only TCR beta chains were sequenced in this cohort, and the absence of alpha or paired-chain data limited detectable features. According to a later analysis, most CMV-associated TCR beta chains appeared to be HLA-restricted, and the HLA associations seemed to be driven largely by CMV exposure. While some public TCRs were present in many individuals, most TCR sequences turned up only very rarely across donors. The earlier analysis of approximately 560 of the donors excluded roughly 17 rarely observed V segments, including chromosome 9 orphons, because counts were too low. V-gene and J-gene trimming of TCR beta chains was associated with a missense DCLRE1C variant in a later genetic analysis, and the association was replicated in an independent cohort. The classifier was reported to diagnose cytomegalovirus status with high specificity and sensitivity in both the original cohort and the validation cohort. In a later analysis, the rate of TCR association differed among HLA loci, with DRB1 alleles having the most associated TCRs and HLA-C alleles having the fewest. Linkage disequilibrium might explain the correlated functional status among segregating V segments, but an unknown experimental factor could not be ruled out. Compared with the roughly 710-donor mean, donors in an Asian-associated ancestry cluster had fewer N-insertions in productive TCRs, according to a later genetic analysis. Some IMGT-functional V segments, including TRBV6-2 and TRBV6-3, could not be distinguished by the 87-base-pair reads and were therefore excluded. An earlier analysis of around 600 of the donors showed that most TCR beta V segments appeared in productive rearrangements either about 87% or about 30% of the time, which broadly matched IMGT annotations. Assigning TCR associations to individual alleles was difficult when HLA alleles, especially DR and DQ, strongly co-occurred. A later analysis found that HLA-associated TCR beta chains were more clonally expanded and had lower generation probabilities than equally common non-associated chains. The authors suggested that the approach could potentially be extended to other disease states and immunological phenotypes. A later analysis associated 15,000 or so TCR beta sequences with specific HLA alleles at a false discovery rate of 0.05.

The receptor library was made with the immunoSEQ multiplex PCR assay. The multiplex PCR relied on a mix of 60 forward primers for TCR Vbeta segments and 13 reverse primers for TCR Jbeta segments. A multiplex PCR assay on genomic DNA amplified the CDR3 region of rearranged TCR beta genes. The amplified TCR beta libraries were sequenced on the Illumina HiSeq System as 87-base-pair reads. In the source study's methods: Across the 666 repertoires, a later analysis counted roughly 84 million unique TCR beta chains, roughly 11 million of which were shared by at least two donors. To remove PCR and sequencing errors, raw reads were error-corrected and collapsed into unique sequences using a nearest-neighbor algorithm that merged closely related sequences. CDR3 sequences were aligned to IMGT reference sequences to assign V, D and J gene segments. For a sequence to be retained, a match of at least six nucleotides was required to both a V gene segment and a J gene segment. A rearrangement was called productive if the CDR3 had no stop codons and remained in frame with V and J, and every other rearrangement was called non-productive. CDR3 was defined by IMGT convention, running from the second conserved V-encoded cysteine to the conserved J-encoded phenylalanine. Sequences without an unambiguous match to a single V gene segment were excluded from the earlier analysis of about 640 of the donors. An earlier analysis of almost 600 of the donors classified V segments as functional when productive rearrangements were above 56.7% and as segregating when the standard deviation between donors was above 5%. A statistical classification framework was built for diagnosing cytomegalovirus status from the catalog of TCR beta chain sequences. In a later analysis, V and J genes were assigned by comparing TCR nucleotide sequences against IMGT/GENE-DB human TR gene sequences. The TCRdist pipeline was used in a later analysis to assign CDR3 sequences and most-parsimonious VDJ recombination scenarios. In a later analysis, each TCR beta chain was defined by its CDR3 amino acid sequence together with its V-gene family, and reads without a unique V-gene family were excluded. A later analysis removed nearly 600 highly shared, low-generation-probability nucleotide sequences to deal with suspected cross-contamination and a sequencing artifact. For each public chain, a later analysis derived a clonal expansion index from normalized ranks of inferred template counts within each repertoire. In a later analysis, generation probabilities were computed using a VDJ recombination model fitted to out-of-frame rearrangements, and the results were checked against IGoR. Hypergeometric tests were used in a later analysis to score TCR-TCR, TCR-HLA and TCR-CMV co-occurrence, with a repertoire-size bias correction applied to the TCR pairs. To estimate false discovery rates, a later analysis permuted the HLA or CMV assignments 20 times. In a later analysis, co-occurring TCRs were grouped with DBSCAN, and TCRdist sequence similarity was added when clustering was performed within HLA-allele-positive subsets. Co-occurrence clustering excluded repertoires with fewer than 30,000 or more than 120,000 public chains, plus five with anomalous nucleotide sharing. The clones in this table, taken by TCRdb from immuneACCESS, are in-frame only. Not every clone is retained; where verified, under half of the shortfall comes from an unresolved V gene, and the cause of the rest is unknown. V, J and clone size are those of that table, while D and trimming were read from the DNA. This sample comprises about 200,000 clones, around 78% of them detected only once. The ten largest clones take up roughly 15% of the sample.

In total, 630 or so healthy bone marrow donors made up the cohort. Cohort members were all nominally healthy when sampled, although unrecorded immune exposures were likely present. The donor was CMV seropositive and belonged to the group of about 290 seropositive cohort members. A peripheral blood sample was provided by each donor, and peripheral blood mononuclear cells were used for TCR beta sequencing. Genomic DNA was extracted from the blood cell samples with the Qiagen DNeasy Blood Extraction Kit. Sample: PBMCs. The source of this sequence is a woman under 40 in good health and CMV-seropositive. The chain was built from TRBV18 and TRBJ1-3; a tentative D call is TRBD1 (5 bases match). The DNA reads as follows: TGTGCCAGCTCACCGAGGGGAGGGAGGTATGGAAACACCATATATTTT. This codes for CASSPRGGRYGNTIYF.